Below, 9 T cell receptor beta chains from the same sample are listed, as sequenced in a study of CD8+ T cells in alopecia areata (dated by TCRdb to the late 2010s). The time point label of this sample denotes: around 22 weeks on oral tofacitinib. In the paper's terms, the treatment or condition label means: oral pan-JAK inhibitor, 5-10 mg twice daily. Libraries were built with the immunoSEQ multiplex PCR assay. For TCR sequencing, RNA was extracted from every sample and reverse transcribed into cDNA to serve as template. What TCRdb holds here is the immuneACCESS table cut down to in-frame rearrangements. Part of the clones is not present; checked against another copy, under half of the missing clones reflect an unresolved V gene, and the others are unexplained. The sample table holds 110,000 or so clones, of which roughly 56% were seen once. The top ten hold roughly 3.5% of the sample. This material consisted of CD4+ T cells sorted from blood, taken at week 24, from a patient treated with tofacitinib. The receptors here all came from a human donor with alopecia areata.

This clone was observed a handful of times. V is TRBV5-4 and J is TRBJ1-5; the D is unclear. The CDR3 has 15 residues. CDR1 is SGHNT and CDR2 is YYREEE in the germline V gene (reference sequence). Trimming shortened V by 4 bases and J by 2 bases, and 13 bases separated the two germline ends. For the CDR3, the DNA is TGTGCCAGCAGCAACGTAGGGAGGGGCAATCAGCCCCAGCATTTT. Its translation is CASSNVGRGNQPQHF.

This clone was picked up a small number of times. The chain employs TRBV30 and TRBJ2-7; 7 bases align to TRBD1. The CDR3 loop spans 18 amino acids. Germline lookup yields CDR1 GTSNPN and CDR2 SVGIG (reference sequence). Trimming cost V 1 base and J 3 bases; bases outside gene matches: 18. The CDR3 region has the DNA TGTGCCTGGAGTGGTCCTTCTCCTGTGGCAGGGGGATTCTACGAGCAGTACTTC. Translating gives CAWSGPSPVAGGFYEQYF.

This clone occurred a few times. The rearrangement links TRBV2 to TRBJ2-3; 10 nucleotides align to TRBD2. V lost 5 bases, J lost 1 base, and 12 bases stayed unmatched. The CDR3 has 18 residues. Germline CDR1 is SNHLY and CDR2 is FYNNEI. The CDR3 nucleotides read TGTGCCAGCAGTACCCCCTCCAGGCTAGCGGGGGGCACAGATACGCAGTATTTT. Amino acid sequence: CASSTPSRLAGGTDTQYF.

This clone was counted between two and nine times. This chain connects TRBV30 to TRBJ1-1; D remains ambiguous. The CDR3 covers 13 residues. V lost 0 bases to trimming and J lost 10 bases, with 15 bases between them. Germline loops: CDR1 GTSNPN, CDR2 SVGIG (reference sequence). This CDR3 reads CAWSVTREGAAFF. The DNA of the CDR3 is TGTGCCTGGAGTGTAACCCGGGAGGGTGCAGCTTTCTTT.

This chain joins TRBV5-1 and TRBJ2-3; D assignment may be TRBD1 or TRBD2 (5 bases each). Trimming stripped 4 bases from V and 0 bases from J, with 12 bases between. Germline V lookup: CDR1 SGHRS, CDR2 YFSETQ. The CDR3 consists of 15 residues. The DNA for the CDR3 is TGCGCCAGCAGCCCCGGGACCGCGAGCACAGATACGCAGTATTTT. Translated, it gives CASSPGTASTDTQYF.

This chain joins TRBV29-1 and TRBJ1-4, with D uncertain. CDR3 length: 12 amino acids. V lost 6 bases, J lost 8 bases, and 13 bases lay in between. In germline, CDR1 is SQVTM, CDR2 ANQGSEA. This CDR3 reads CSVAHGGEKLFF. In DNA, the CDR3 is TGCAGCGTCGCACACGGCGGGGAAAAACTGTTTTTT.

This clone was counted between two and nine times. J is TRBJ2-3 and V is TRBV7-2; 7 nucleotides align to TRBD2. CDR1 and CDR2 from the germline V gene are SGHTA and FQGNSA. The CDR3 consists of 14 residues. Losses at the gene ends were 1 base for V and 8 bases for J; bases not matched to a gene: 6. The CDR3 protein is CASSLVTGGGTQYF. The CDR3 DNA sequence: TGTGCCAGCAGCTTAGTTACGGGGGGTGGTACGCAGTATTTT.

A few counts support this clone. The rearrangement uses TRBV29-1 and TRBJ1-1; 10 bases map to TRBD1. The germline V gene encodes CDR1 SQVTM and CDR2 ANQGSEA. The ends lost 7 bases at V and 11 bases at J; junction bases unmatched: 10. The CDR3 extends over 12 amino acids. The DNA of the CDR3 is TGCAGCGCCGCCGGGACAGGGGTTGTTGCTTTCTTT. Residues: CSAAGTGVVAFF.

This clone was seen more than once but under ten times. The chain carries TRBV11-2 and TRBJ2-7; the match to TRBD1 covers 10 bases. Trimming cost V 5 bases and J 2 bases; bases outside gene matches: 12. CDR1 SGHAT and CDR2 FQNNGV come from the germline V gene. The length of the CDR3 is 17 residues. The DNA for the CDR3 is TGTGCCAGCAGCCCAATCGACAGGGGGCGAGCGACCTACGAGCAGTACTTC. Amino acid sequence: CASSPIDRGRATYEQYF. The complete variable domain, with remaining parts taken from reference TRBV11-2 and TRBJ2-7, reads EAGVAQSPRYKIIEKRQSVAFWCNPISGHATLYWYQQILGQGPKLLIQFQNNGVVDDSQLPKDRFSAERLKGVDSTLKIQPAKLEDSAVYLCASSPIDRGRATYEQYFGPGTRLTVT.